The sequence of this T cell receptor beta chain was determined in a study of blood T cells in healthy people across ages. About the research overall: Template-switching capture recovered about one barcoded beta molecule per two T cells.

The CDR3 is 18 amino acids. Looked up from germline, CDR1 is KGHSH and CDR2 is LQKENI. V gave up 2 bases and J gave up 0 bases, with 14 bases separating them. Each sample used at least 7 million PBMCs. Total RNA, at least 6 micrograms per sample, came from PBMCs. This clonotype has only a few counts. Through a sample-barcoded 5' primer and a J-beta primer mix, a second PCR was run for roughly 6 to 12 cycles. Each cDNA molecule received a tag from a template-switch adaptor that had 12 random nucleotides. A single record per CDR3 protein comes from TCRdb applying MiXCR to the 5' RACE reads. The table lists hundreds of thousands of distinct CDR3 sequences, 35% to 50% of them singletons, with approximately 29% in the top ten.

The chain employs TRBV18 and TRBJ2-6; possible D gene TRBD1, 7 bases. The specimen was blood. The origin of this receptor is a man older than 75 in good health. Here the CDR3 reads CASSPGQGGASGANVLTF. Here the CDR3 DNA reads TGTGCCAGCTCACCAGGCCAGGGGGGAGCCTCTGGGGCCAACGTCCTGACTTTC.